These T cell receptor beta chains were read from a single sample in a study of blood T cell repertoires in COVID-19. The protocol was immunoSEQ multiplex PCR, while the TCRdb copy is restricted to in-frame clones and leaves out a portion. The table includes about 160,000 clones, roughly 80% detected once. Sample: PBMCs or T cells enriched from blood (not recorded which). The receptors come from a woman in her sixties who had recovered from COVID-19. CDR3s include the opening cysteine and the closing phenylalanine or tryptophan. D genes are given only for firm matches. Expanded clones get a size class; other rows say once, few or many, or leave the size out.

TRBD1	-	TRBV5-4	TRBJ1-3	TGTGCCAGCGCTACTTCCCAGGGGGCTGGAAACACCATATATTTT	CASATSQGAGNTIYF
-	-	TRBV29-1	TRBJ2-2	TGCAGCGTCGCCAGGGTGAACACCGGGGAGCTGTTTTTT	CSVARVNTGELFF
TRBD1	-	TRBV6-2/TRBV6-3	TRBJ2-2	TGTGCCAGCAGTACAGGGGCGTGGACCGGGGAGCTGTTTTTT	CASSTGAWTGELFF
TRBD2	-	TRBV2	TRBJ2-1	TGTGCCAGCAGTGCGGGACTAATCTCCTACAATGAGCAGTTCTTC	CASSAGLISYNEQFF
-	-	TRBV9	TRBJ1-3	TGTGCCAGCACCCCCCGGGTAGCCGGAAACACCATATATTTT	CASTPRVAGNTIYF
TRBD1	-	TRBV18	TRBJ1-2	TGTGCCAGCTCACCAACGGGACAGCCAAACTATGGCTACACCTTC	CASSPTGQPNYGYTF
-	-	TRBV2	TRBJ1-2	TGTGCCAGCACCCGACTTCTATTTGGCTACACCTTC	CASTRLLFGYTF
TRBD1	-	TRBV6-2/TRBV6-3	TRBJ1-5	TGTGCCAGCAGCAGGGGGACGATCGTGGGTTCCTATAGCAATCAGCCCCAGCATTTT	CASSRGTIVGSYSNQPQHF
TRBD1	once	TRBV2	TRBJ2-1	TGTGCCAGCATCCCGGGACAGGGGACCAATGAGCAGTTCTTC	CASIPGQGTNEQFF
TRBD1	-	TRBV3-1/TRBV3-2	TRBJ2-2	TGTGCCAGCAGACCCGACAGGGGGCGCGGCACCGGGGAGCTGTTTTTT	CASRPDRGRGTGELFF
-	once	TRBV5-1	TRBJ1-5	TGCGCCAGCAGCTTGGGTCTGGGCAGAAATAATCAGCCCCAGCATTTT	CASSLGLGRNNQPQHF
-	-	TRBV4-1	TRBJ2-7	TGCGCCAGCAGCCCGACCGACAGAGTCTACGAGCAGTACTTC	CASSPTDRVYEQYF
-	-	TRBV6-5	TRBJ1-1	TGTGCCAGCAGTTGGACAGCCGCCACTGAAGCTTTCTTT	CASSWTAATEAFF
-	once	TRBV7-2	TRBJ2-3	TGTGCCAGCACCGTGGGGGGGGCTCCAGGTACGCAGTATTTT	CASTVGGAPGTQYF
-	-	TRBV24-1	TRBJ1-2	TGTGCCACCAGTGAGGTGGGGAGCTATGGCTACACCTTC	CATSEVGSYGYTF
TRBD1	-	TRBV23-1	TRBJ2-5	TGCGCCAGCAGTCAATGGAACCCGACAGGGGGCTACCAAGAGACCCAGTACTTC	CASSQWNPTGGYQETQYF
TRBD2	-	TRBV6-5	TRBJ2-7	TGTGCCAGCAGCCCCGGGACTAGGGACGAGCAGTACTTC	CASSPGTRDEQYF
TRBD2	-	TRBV11-2	TRBJ2-1	TGTGCCAGCAGCTTAGGGACTAGCGGGGGTTACAATGAGCAGTTCTTC	CASSLGTSGGYNEQFF
-	-	TRBV2	TRBJ2-7	TGTGCCAGCAGTGAATTTTATAGGGGCTCCTACGAGCAGTACTTC	CASSEFYRGSYEQYF
TRBD1	-	TRBV18	TRBJ1-3	TGTGCCAGCTCACCATCCCTGGCACAGGGGACTGGAAACACCATATATTTT	CASSPSLAQGTGNTIYF
-	few	TRBV6-5	TRBJ2-1	TGTGCCAGCGGCCTGACAGTCGACAATGAGCAGTTCTTC	CASGLTVDNEQFF
TRBD1	-	TRBV25-1	TRBJ2-7	TGTGCCAGCACCGACAGGGACGAGCAGTACTTC	CASTDRDEQYF
-	-	TRBV27	TRBJ2-1	TGTGCCAGCAGTCCGAGGGGCAGGGGTATGGAGCAGTTCTTC	CASSPRGRGMEQFF
-	-	TRBV5-5	TRBJ2-7	TGTGCCAGCAGCTTGTCCCAGGCGTCCTACTACGAGCAGTACTTC	CASSLSQASYYEQYF
-	few	TRBV13	TRBJ1-2	TGTGCCAGCAGCTTATACCAGGGCTATGGCTACACCTTC	CASSLYQGYGYTF
-	few	TRBV12-5	TRBJ2-7	TGTGCTAGTTCAGCCCAGGGTTTGCAGTACTTC	CASSAQGLQYF
TRBD1	-	TRBV5-4	TRBJ2-4	TGTGCCAGCAGCGAAGGAAAACAGGGGAAAAACATTCAGTACTTC	CASSEGKQGKNIQYF
-	-	TRBV3-1/TRBV3-2	TRBJ2-3	TGTGCCAGCAGCCTACCTGGCGGTAGTGCAGATACGCAGTATTTT	CASSLPGGSADTQYF
-	-	TRBV15	TRBJ1-2	TGTGCCACCAGCAGAGATCTGGGGCCAGCGACCTTACGGGCAAATGGCTACACCTTC	CATSRDLGPATLRANGYTF
-	-	TRBV25-1	TRBJ2-3	TGTGCCAGCAGACGGGGAGATACGCAGTATTTT	CASRRGDTQYF
-	-	TRBV7-8	TRBJ1-2	TGTGCCAGCAGCTTAGATCAGGGGTACTATGGCTACACCTTC	CASSLDQGYYGYTF
TRBD1	-	TRBV2	TRBJ1-4	TGTGCCAGCAGTGGACAGGGTCCAACTAATGAAAAACTGTTTTTT	CASSGQGPTNEKLFF
TRBD1	-	TRBV19	TRBJ1-2	TGTGCCAGTAGTACTTCGACAGGGCCGCCCTATGGCTACACCTTC	CASSTSTGPPYGYTF
-	-	TRBV19	TRBJ1-6	TGTGCCAGTAGTCCCTCCCCAGGGGCCCTCAATTCACCCCTCCACTTT	CASSPSPGALNSPLHF
-	-	TRBV2	TRBJ1-6	TGTGCCAGCAGTGAAAGTTCCCTGAGCTCCTATAATTCACCCCTCCACTTT	CASSESSLSSYNSPLHF
TRBD1	-	TRBV19	TRBJ1-1	TGTGCCAGTAGCCGGACAGGGTTTGGCACTGAAGCTTTCTTT	CASSRTGFGTEAFF
TRBD2	-	TRBV11-2	TRBJ2-3	TGTGCCAGCAGCCCTAGCGGGACTAGCACAGATACGCAGTATTTT	CASSPSGTSTDTQYF
-	-	TRBV14	TRBJ1-6	TGTGCCAGCAGCCAAGTGGTGAGCTCCTATAATTCACCCCTCCACTTT	CASSQVVSSYNSPLHF
-	-	TRBV5-1	TRBJ2-3	TGCGCCAGCAGCGCGCCTTCCGGGGGAGGAACAGATACGCAGTATTTT	CASSAPSGGGTDTQYF
-	-	TRBV2	TRBJ1-4	TGTGCCAGCAGTCCCTACAGGGTAAACGAAAAACTGTTTTTT	CASSPYRVNEKLFF
TRBD1	-	TRBV6-5	TRBJ2-7	TGTGCCAGCAGTCCACAGGACAGGTACGAGCAGTACTTC	CASSPQDRYEQYF
TRBD1	-	TRBV19	TRBJ1-2	TGTGCCAGTAGTATAGAGGACAGGGGACCTAACTATGGCTACACCTTC	CASSIEDRGPNYGYTF
TRBD1	-	TRBV15	TRBJ1-2	TGTGCCACCAGCAGAGATGGGACAGGGGGAGGCTACACCTTC	CATSRDGTGGGYTF
TRBD2	-	TRBV7-2	TRBJ2-2	TGTGCCAGCAGCCCCCCGACTAGCGTCCGGGGGTTGGTCGGGGAGCTGTTTTTT	CASSPPTSVRGLVGELFF
TRBD1	-	TRBV7-9	TRBJ1-5	TGTGCCAGCAGCTTAGGGGCCGGGACAGTTAGCAATCAGCCCCAGCATTTT	CASSLGAGTVSNQPQHF
-	-	TRBV10-3	TRBJ2-7	TGTGCCATCAGTGATAACAGGGTCTACGAGCAGTACTTC	CAISDNRVYEQYF
TRBD1	-	TRBV10-3	TRBJ1-2	TGTGCCATCAGTCTGGGACAGGGTAAGAACTATGGCTACACCTTC	CAISLGQGKNYGYTF
-	-	TRBV27	TRBJ1-1	TGTGCCAGCAGTCGTCCCAACACTGAAGCTTTCTTT	CASSRPNTEAFF
-	-	TRBV24-1	TRBJ2-1	TGTGCCACCAGTGATAACAGGGTGGACAATGAGCAGTTCTTC	CATSDNRVDNEQFF
TRBD1	-	TRBV29-1	TRBJ2-2	TGCAGCGTAGGACAGGGTTACACCGGGGAGCTGTTTTTT	CSVGQGYTGELFF
TRBD2	-	TRBV6-5	TRBJ2-3	TGTGCCGGATCACCAGCGGGGGCCGGCACAGATACGCAGTATTTT	CAGSPAGAGTDTQYF